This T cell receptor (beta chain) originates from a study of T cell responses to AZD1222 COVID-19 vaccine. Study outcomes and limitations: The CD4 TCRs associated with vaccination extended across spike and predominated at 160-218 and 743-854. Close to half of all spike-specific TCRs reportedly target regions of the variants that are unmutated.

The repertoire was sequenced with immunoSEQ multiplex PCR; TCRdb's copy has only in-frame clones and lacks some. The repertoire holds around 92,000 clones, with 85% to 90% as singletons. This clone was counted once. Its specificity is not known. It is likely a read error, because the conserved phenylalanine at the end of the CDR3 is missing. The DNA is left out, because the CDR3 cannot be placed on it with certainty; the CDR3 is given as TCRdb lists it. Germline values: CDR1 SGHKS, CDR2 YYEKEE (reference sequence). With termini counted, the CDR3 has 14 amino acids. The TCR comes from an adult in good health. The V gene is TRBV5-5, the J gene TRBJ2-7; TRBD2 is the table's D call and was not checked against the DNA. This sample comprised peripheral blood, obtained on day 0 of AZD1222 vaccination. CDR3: CASSLFATTVGECS.